This T cell receptor (beta chain) was documented in a study of blood T cell repertoires in COVID-19. Whole-study context: Acute-phase and convalescent COVID-19 samples originated in the United States, Italy and Spain. Sample material is recorded as cDNA or gDNA derived from T cells, B-cell-depleted T cells, or PBMCs.

This clone was found once. CDR3 length: 20 residues. The germline V gene encodes CDR1 SGHDN and CDR2 FVKESK. Between the trimmed V and J ends, which lost 0 bases and 4 bases, there was a span of 25 bases. Study processing details: Cell counts per sample came from amplifying reference gene primers. Some clones are missing from TCRdb's copy, which holds only in-frame ones; the method was immunoSEQ multiplex PCR. The V and J calls and clone size were taken over from that table, and D and trimming were inferred from the DNA. Of under 100,000 clones in the sample, about four fifths were seen once. The material sequenced was peripheral blood. The TCR comes from a woman aged 40 to 50 with active or convalescent COVID-19. The chain is built from TRBV14 and TRBJ2-4; perhaps TRBD1 as D (6 bases). The CDR3 is CASSQDWQGFGASIKNIQYF. The CDR3 coding sequence is TGTGCCAGCAGCCAAGATTGGCAGGGGTTCGGGGCCTCCATAAAAAACATTCAGTACTTC.